A selection of T cell receptor beta chains follows, all from one sample in a study of T-cell reconstitution after alpha-beta-depleted transplantation in children. From the PCR reads, TCRdb called clonotypes with MiXCR, one entry per CDR3 protein. The sample has about 980,000 distinct CDR3 sequences, about 29% seen once. Source: PBMCs, mostly from graft donor cells, taken 360 days after TCRalphabeta/CD19-depleted stem cell transplant. The receptors were gathered from a boy under two years old who had a stem cell transplant for SCID, so the T cells may come from the graft donor. CDR3s include the opening cysteine and the closing phenylalanine or tryptophan. The order of the fields is J gene, clone size, D gene, V gene, CDR3 DNA, CDR3 protein. D genes are given only for firm matches. Clone sizes are given selectively: once, few, many, or a class where the clone is expanded.

TRBJ1-4 many NA TRBV4-1 TGCGCCAGCAGCCACGGAGGGGTAGCTGAAAAACTGTTTTTT CASSHGGVAEKLFF
TRBJ2-5 NA TRBD2 TRBV5-5 TGTGCCAGCAGCTTGGTTCCTAGCGGGGGCACACAAGAGACCCAGTACTTC CASSLVPSGGTQETQYF
TRBJ2-7 NA TRBD1 TRBV20-1 TGCAGTGCTGGTGACTTGCGGGACAGGACCTACGAGCAGTACTTC CSAGDLRDRTYEQYF
TRBJ2-7 NA NA TRBV3-1 TGTGCCAGCAGCCAAGATTCTAACGAGCAGTACTTC CASSQDSNEQYF
TRBJ1-2 NA NA TRBV6-5 TGTGCCAGCAGTTCAAACCGGGGCTACACCTTC CASSSNRGYTF
TRBJ2-3 NA NA TRBV29-1 TGCAGCGTAAACGAAAGAGGGGGGCTCGCAGATACGCAGTATTTT CSVNERGGLADTQYF
TRBJ2-5 NA TRBD2 TRBV20-1 TGCAGTGCTAGAGATAGACTAGCGGGCCAGTACTTC CSARDRLAGQYF
TRBJ2-1 NA NA TRBV2 TGTGCCAGCAGCGACCAGGGGAATGAGCAGTTCTTC CASSDQGNEQFF
TRBJ1-1 once NA TRBV10-2 TGCGCCAGCAATGGCAGGGTGAACACTGAAGCTTTCTTT CASNGRVNTEAFF
TRBJ1-5 few NA TRBV4-1 TGCGCCAGCAGCCAAGAGGGCGGACATATTGGGGCCCAGCATTTT CASSQEGGHIGAQHF
TRBJ2-2 NA NA TRBV12-3/TRBV12-4 TGTGCCAGCAGTTTTGGGGGGCGGGCCAACACCGGGGAGCTGTTTTTT CASSFGGRANTGELFF
TRBJ2-7 NA NA TRBV12-3/TRBV12-4 TGTGCCAGCACCTGGGGGATGGGCGAGCAGTACTTC CASTWGMGEQYF
TRBJ2-7 NA NA TRBV6-1 TGTGCCAGCGGGCGTGCAGGGCAGTCCTACGAGCAGTACTTC CASGRAGQSYEQYF
TRBJ2-3 NA TRBD2 TRBV30 TGTGCCTTAAACCCGACTAGCGGTGGCACAGATACGCAGTATTTT CALNPTSGGTDTQYF
TRBJ1-5 few NA TRBV28 TGTGCCAGCAGTTTTAGGGTCCAGCCCCAGCATTTT CASSFRVQPQHF
TRBJ2-7 NA NA TRBV4-2 TGTGCCAGCAGCCAAGAGAGACTACTCAACTACGAGCAGTACTTC CASSQERLLNYEQYF
TRBJ1-5 NA TRBD1 TRBV12-3/TRBV12-4 TGTGCCAGCAGTAAACAGGGGCAAACCAATCAGCCCCAGCATTTT CASSKQGQTNQPQHF
TRBJ2-1 NA NA TRBV29-1 TGCAGCGTCGGGCATAGGGACAATGAGCAGTTCTTC CSVGHRDNEQFF
TRBJ1-2 NA TRBD1 TRBV12-3/TRBV12-4 TGTGCCAGCAGCCCATCCCAGGGGGCCGGCTACACCTTC CASSPSQGAGYTF
TRBJ1-5 NA NA TRBV20-1 TGCAGTGCGGTGGCGGGAGGCAATCAGCCCCAGCATTTT CSAVAGGNQPQHF
TRBJ2-1 few TRBD2 TRBV5-1 TGCGCCAGCAGCTTGGGCCGGACTAGCGGGCCAAATGAGCAGTTCTTC CASSLGRTSGPNEQFF
TRBJ2-7 many TRBD1 TRBV4-1 TGCGCCAGCAGCCAAGTCGGGACAGGGGGTTACGAGCAGTACTTC CASSQVGTGGYEQYF
TRBJ2-1 NA TRBD2 TRBV27 TGTGCCAGCAGTTTATTGTTAGCGGGAGATGAGCAGTTCTTC CASSLLLAGDEQFF
TRBJ2-7 few NA TRBV5-4 TGTGCCAGCAGCTCCCTGGGAGTAGAGGGCGAGCAGTACTTC CASSSLGVEGEQYF
TRBJ2-1 few NA TRBV3-1 TGTGCCAGCAGCCCTCGACGGTACAATGAGCAGTTCTTC CASSPRRYNEQFF
TRBJ2-1 NA TRBD2 TRBV9 TGTGCCAGCAGCGTACTAGGACTAGTTAGCTACAATGAGCAGTTCTTC CASSVLGLVSYNEQFF
TRBJ1-5 few NA TRBV20-1 TGCAGTGCTATCACATATAGCAATCAGCCCCAGCATTTT CSAITYSNQPQHF
TRBJ2-7 NA TRBD1 TRBV4-1 TGCGCCAGCAGCCAAGATAGCCCCGGGACAGATTACGAGCAGTACTTC CASSQDSPGTDYEQYF
TRBJ2-1 NA NA TRBV7-6 TGTGCCAGCAGCGACGGGGCTTTCCTCTACAATGAGCAGTTCTTC CASSDGAFLYNEQFF
TRBJ2-3 NA TRBD2 TRBV15 TGTGCCACCAGCAGAGCGGGACTAGCTTTCACAGATACGCAGTATTTT CATSRAGLAFTDTQYF